This T cell receptor beta chain was recorded in a study of graft-versus-host responses after intestinal transplantation. On the study more broadly: Each recipient received a multivisceral, liver-intestinal, or isolated intestinal graft. The study gave all recipients anti-thymocyte globulin induction, then tacrolimus and steroids for about 3 years. Study-level results: Patients with graft-donor T cell macrochimerism had high graft-versus-host to host-versus-graft clonal ratios in allografts.

To note about this clone: The antigen remains undetermined.

Sequenced by immunoSEQ multiplex PCR; TCRdb stores in-frame clones only, minus some. The table shows around 40,000 clones, with approximately 95% occurring only once. This receptor was identified in a human donor who was the organ donor for an intestinal transplant. Sequencing was performed on unstimulated CD8+ T cells sorted from spleen or lymph node cells, taken before transplant.

The CDR3 sequence: CASQGRDSTVHGYTF. CDR3 DNA sequence: TGCGCCAGCCAGGGACGTGATTCGACGGTTCATGGCTACACCTTC. The chain has TRBV10-1 and TRBJ1-2, with D tentatively TRBD1 (5 bases). The V gene's germline CDR1 is WNHNN and CDR2 SYGVQD (reference sequence). This CDR3 region has 15 residues. V was clipped by 8 bases and J by 6 bases, with 22 bases between them.